Listed here are 24 T cell receptor beta chains from one sample, sequenced in a study of T cell responses to AZD1222 COVID-19 vaccine. Profiled with immunoSEQ multiplex PCR; TCRdb holds only in-frame clones, not every one. The table includes about 170,000 clones, about nine tenths detected once. This specimen was peripheral blood, taken on day 0 of AZD1222 vaccination. The origin of the receptors is an adult in good health.

The chain uses TRBV5-6 and TRBJ1-1, with D perhaps matching TRBD1 (5 bases). CDR3 length: 17 residues. The ends were cut back, 1 base at V and 1 base at J, with 17 bases in the middle. Germline CDR1 SGHDT, CDR2 YYEEEE. As DNA, the CDR3 is TGTGCCAGCAGCTTGTCAAGTCCGGGGGGACCGAACACTGAAGCTTTCTTT. Amino acids: CASSLSSPGGPNTEAFF.

The rearrangement uses TRBV12-3 or TRBV12-4 and TRBJ1-1; D gene unclear. The V end lost 2 bases, the J end lost 6 bases, and 10 bases lay between the germline ends. The CDR3 runs 13 residues. The CDR3 region is CASSLTIGAEAFF. The CDR3 region has the DNA TGTGCCAGCAGTTTAACGATTGGGGCTGAAGCTTTCTTT.

V usage is TRBV30 and J usage is TRBJ2-7; D is unresolved. V was shortened by 2 bases and J by 0 bases, with 11 bases between the two germline ends. The CDR3 has 14 amino acids. The germline V gene has CDR1 GTSNPN and CDR2 SVGIG (reference sequence). CDR3 nucleotide sequence: TGTGCCTGGAGTCCAAACAAAAGCTCCTACGAGCAGTACTTC. Its protein is CAWSPNKSSYEQYF.

V usage is TRBV5-1 and J usage is TRBJ2-5, with D tentatively TRBD2 (5 bases). Trimming took 4 bases from V and 3 from J, leaving 10 bases between them. Germline CDR1 SGHRS, CDR2 YFSETQ. The CDR3 has 13 amino acids. Here the CDR3 DNA reads TGCGCCAGCAGCCCCGGACTGAAAGAGACCCAGTACTTC. It encodes CASSPGLKETQYF.

Here the CDR3 DNA reads TGCGCCACCTCAAGGGACAGTAATGAAAAACTGTTTTTT. Protein: CATSRDSNEKLFF. The chain combines TRBV10-2 with TRBJ1-4, with TRBD1 matching over 7 bases. CDR1 and CDR2 from the germline V gene are WSHSY and SAAADI. V shed 10 bases and J 4 bases; nucleotides not matched to a gene: 6. The length of the CDR3 is 13 residues.

This chain connects TRBV7-2 to TRBJ1-1; D not certain. Trimming stripped 4 bases from V and 0 bases from J, with 6 bases between. The V gene's germline CDR1 is SGHTA and CDR2 FQGNSA. The CDR3 has 13 amino acids. In DNA form, the CDR3 reads TGTGCCAGCAGCTCCCAAGTGAACACTGAAGCTTTCTTT. Protein sequence: CASSSQVNTEAFF.

This rearrangement joins TRBV19 to TRBJ1-1; D possibly corresponds to TRBD1 (5 bases). This CDR3 has 12 amino acids. Trimming took off 5 bases at V and 5 bases at J, with 9 bases between the two ends. Germline V gives CDR1 LNHDA, CDR2 SQIVND (reference sequence). The CDR3 nucleotides read TGTGCCAGTAGTGTACCAGGGACTGAAGCTTTCTTT. Translated: CASSVPGTEAFF. Complete variable domain (other parts from reference TRBV19 and TRBJ1-1): DGGITQSPKYLFRKEGQNVTLSCEQNLNHDAMYWYRQDPGQGLRLIYYSQIVNDFQKGDIAEGYSVSREKKESFPLTVTSAQKNPTAFYLCASSVPGTEAFFGQGTRLTVV.

The chain combines TRBV11-2 with TRBJ2-7; 8 nucleotides align to TRBD2. CDR3 length: 16 amino acids. The V gene end was trimmed by 4 bases and the J gene end by 6 bases; junction bases not matched to a gene: 14. Germline V CDR1 and CDR2: SGHAT, FQNNGV. CDR3 nucleotides: TGTGCCAGCAGCTGGGGGATTGCGGGAGGATTCGGCGAGCAGTACTTC. Protein sequence: CASSWGIAGGFGEQYF.

The gene calls are TRBV6-5 and TRBJ1-5; a possible D gene is TRBD1 (6 bases). There are 15 residues in the CDR3. Germline CDR1 MNHEY, CDR2 SVGAGI. Trimming left V 6 bases short and J 3 bases short, with 15 bases between. CDR3 in DNA: TGTGCCAGCAGCCAGATGCGGGGGCCCAATCAGCCCCAGCATTTT. Translated: CASSQMRGPNQPQHF.

The chain uses TRBV1 and TRBJ2-7; the table assigns TRBD1, which was not confirmed against the DNA. TRBV1 is given as a pseudogene. The CDR3 runs 16 residues. CDR3 residues: CTSSQAPVRWSYEQYF. In nucleotides, the CDR3 is TGCACCAGCAGCCAAGCCCCGGTCAGGTGGTCCTACGAGCAGTACTTC.

The chain uses TRBV6-5 and TRBJ1-3; D gene ambiguous. The germline CDR1 and CDR2 sequences are MNHEY and SVGAGI. The CDR3 runs 15 residues. Trimming removed 7 bases from V and 0 bases from J, with 13 bases in between. DNA of the CDR3: TGTGCCAGCAAACCCGTGGGGTACTCTGGAAACACCATATATTTT. This translates into CASKPVGYSGNTIYF.

The chain is built from TRBV4-1 and TRBJ2-1; 12 bases are shared with TRBD2. Per the germline V gene, CDR1 is MGHRA and CDR2 is YSYEKL. V gave up 8 bases and J gave up 12 bases; unmatched junction bases: 11. The CDR3 loop spans 14 amino acids. CDR3 protein: CASGMTSGSWVQFF. CDR3 sequence (DNA): TGCGCCAGCGGTATGACTAGCGGGAGTTGGGTGCAGTTCTTC.

The rearrangement links TRBV30 to TRBJ2-1; 8 positions match TRBD2. The CDR3 sequence is 14 residues long. Losses at the gene ends were 2 bases for V and 10 bases for J; bases not matched to a gene: 10. The V gene's germline CDR1 is GTSNPN and CDR2 SVGIG (reference sequence). CDR3 DNA: TGTGCCTGGAGTTTCGGGACTAGGCAGGGGGAGCAGTTCTTC. Encoded protein: CAWSFGTRQGEQFF. Supplemented by reference TRBV30 and TRBJ2-1, the full variable domain reads SQTIHQWPATLVQPVGSPLSLECTVEGTSNPNLYWYRQAAGRGLQLLFYSVGIGQISSEVPQNLSASRPQDRQFILSSKKLLLSDSGFYLCAWSFGTRQGEQFFGPGTRLTVL.

This clone was seen once. The chain carries TRBV6-2 or TRBV6-3 and TRBJ2-1; the match to TRBD1 covers 7 bases. V trimming: 6 bases; J trimming: 9 bases; junction bases outside the gene matches: 8. CDR3 size: 13 residues. The germline CDR1 and CDR2 sequences are MNHEY and SVGEGT. The CDR3 nucleotides read TGTGCCAGCAGCTTGGGACAGCTTCTTGAGCAGTTCTTC. It codes for CASSLGQLLEQFF.

The chain recombines TRBV7-3 with TRBJ2-7, with D maybe TRBD2 (5 bases). Germline V CDR1 and CDR2: SGHTA, FQGTGA. Trimming stripped 3 bases from V and 1 base from J, with 16 bases between. The CDR3 spans 16 residues. The CDR3 region has the DNA TGTGCCAGCAGCTTTGGGGAGTTAGGGCATTCCTACGAGCAGTACTTC. Its protein product is CASSFGELGHSYEQYF.

The chain couples TRBV25-1 to TRBJ1-3, with 7 bases aligning to TRBD1. Germline values: CDR1 MGHDK, CDR2 SYGVNS. The CDR3 has 14 residues. The J segment lost 7 bases and the V segment lost 4 bases, leaving 7 bases of the junction unmatched. In DNA form, the CDR3 reads TGTGCCAGCAGTGCAACGACAGGGACGAACACCATATATTTT. This codes for CASSATTGTNTIYF.

V gene TRBV3-1 (or the pseudogene TRBV3-2) combines with J gene TRBJ2-2; weak D call: TRBD1 (5 bases). Deletions cut 1 base from V and 7 bases from J, with 10 bases between. The CDR3 is made up of 14 amino acids. CDR1 is LGHDT and CDR2 is YNNKEL in the germline V gene (reference sequence). DNA for the CDR3: TGTGCCAGCAGCCAAGGGGGCTTGAACGGGGAGCTGTTTTTT. As protein: CASSQGGLNGELFF.

In this sample, this clone turned up a few times. This chain joins TRBV19 and TRBJ2-3, with 10 bases matching TRBD2. Unmatched junction bases numbered 0, after V lost 5 bases and J lost 1 base. The CDR3 extends over 14 amino acids. Germline V lookup: CDR1 LNHDA, CDR2 SQIVND (reference sequence). This chain's CDR3 is CASSGLAGTDTQYF. In nucleotides, the CDR3 is TGTGCCAGTAGTGGACTAGCGGGCACAGATACGCAGTATTTT.

The chain couples TRBV6-6 to TRBJ1-4, with D unresolved. Germline CDR1 reads MNHNY; CDR2 reads SVGAGI (reference sequence). The CDR3 is 14 residues long. V was cut by 11 bases and J by 0 bases, with 13 bases left in between. The DNA for the CDR3 is TGTGCCGAGGCGGAGGCACCAACTAATGAAAAACTGTTTTTT. It translates to CAEAEAPTNEKLFF.

This chain connects TRBV5-4 to TRBJ2-2; D possibly corresponds to TRBD1 (5 bases). Looked up from germline, CDR1 is SGHNT and CDR2 is YYREEE (reference sequence). V was pared by 4 bases and J by 2 bases, with 12 bases between. The CDR3 loop spans 15 amino acids. CDR3 in amino acids: CASSLQGINTGELFF. For the CDR3, the DNA is TGTGCCAGCAGCCTCCAGGGTATCAACACCGGGGAGCTGTTTTTT. Variable domain in full (rest from reference TRBV5-4 and TRBJ2-2): ETGVTQSPTHLIKTRGQQVTLRCSSQSGHNTVSWYQQALGQGPQFIFQYYREEENGRGNFPPRFSGLQFPNYSSELNVNALELDDSALYLCASSLQGINTGELFFGEGSRLTVL.

This clone was found once. CDR3 residues: CASSPGQVDQPQHF. The CDR3 nucleotides are TGTGCCAGCTCCCCGGGACAGGTTGATCAGCCCCAGCATTTT. The chain joins TRBV18 to TRBJ1-5; TRBD1 aligns across 8 bases. The ends lost 6 bases at V and 5 bases at J; junction bases unmatched: 6. Germline CDR1 and CDR2: KGHSH and LQKENI. CDR3 size: 14 residues.

This chain connects TRBV19 to TRBJ1-1; the D is unclear. This CDR3 spans 13 amino acids. Trimming took off 7 bases at V and 1 base at J, with 10 bases between the two ends. Germline lookup yields CDR1 LNHDA and CDR2 SQIVND (reference sequence). The CDR3 DNA reads as TGTGCCAGTACCCCCATATGGAACACTGAAGCTTTCTTT. Its protein product is CASTPIWNTEAFF.

As regards this clone: An end of the junction differs from the germline gene, which may be a read error. The V gene is TRBV7-7, the J gene TRBJ2-3; 10 nucleotides agree with TRBD1. The germline CDR1 and CDR2 sequences are SSHAT and FNYEAQ (reference sequence). The CDR3 contains 14 residues. The CDR3 protein is CASSLGTGEDTQYF. In DNA form, the CDR3 reads TGTGCTAGCAGCTTAGGGACAGGGGAAGATACGCAGTATTTT.

The V and J genes are TRBV5-1 and TRBJ2-2; 9 positions match TRBD2. CDR1 is SGHRS and CDR2 is YFSETQ in the germline V gene. The CDR3 is 15 amino acids. J lost 6 bases, V lost 4 bases, and 7 bases had no gene match. The DNA for the CDR3 is TGCGCCAGCAGCCCCTGGACTAGCGAGGCCGGGGAGCTGTTTTTT. Amino acid sequence: CASSPWTSEAGELFF.